This TCR beta chain comes out of a study of blood T cell repertoires in COVID-19. Study background: PBMCs, B-cell-depleted T cells, or T cells provided the cDNA or gDNA that made up the material.

Researchers sorted participants into cohorts using their self-reported clinical history. Donors in Cohort 3 counted as recovered after two negative PCRs, clearance, or symptom resolution. This CDR3 contains 16 residues. Germline V lookup: CDR1 SEHNR, CDR2 FQNEAQ (reference sequence). The trim removed 5 bases at V and 4 bases at J, leaving 11 bases unmatched. Per the original methods: Nucleated cell number was recorded as an estimate derived from reference gene primer amplification. Generated by immunoSEQ multiplex PCR, the TCRdb table keeps only in-frame clones and is missing some. Clone size and V and J calls were adopted from that table, with D and trimming inferred from the DNA. This table has about 320,000 clones, 89% appearing once.

The TCR was taken from a man between 60 and 75 years old who had recovered from COVID-19. The sequenced material came from PBMCs or T cells enriched from blood (not recorded which). The gene calls are TRBV7-9 and TRBJ2-3, with 8 bases lining up with TRBD2. The CDR3, as DNA: TGTGCCAGCAGCCCGGGGGGGGCGGGGCGTTCAGATACGCAGTATTTT. Protein product: CASSPGGAGRSDTQYF.